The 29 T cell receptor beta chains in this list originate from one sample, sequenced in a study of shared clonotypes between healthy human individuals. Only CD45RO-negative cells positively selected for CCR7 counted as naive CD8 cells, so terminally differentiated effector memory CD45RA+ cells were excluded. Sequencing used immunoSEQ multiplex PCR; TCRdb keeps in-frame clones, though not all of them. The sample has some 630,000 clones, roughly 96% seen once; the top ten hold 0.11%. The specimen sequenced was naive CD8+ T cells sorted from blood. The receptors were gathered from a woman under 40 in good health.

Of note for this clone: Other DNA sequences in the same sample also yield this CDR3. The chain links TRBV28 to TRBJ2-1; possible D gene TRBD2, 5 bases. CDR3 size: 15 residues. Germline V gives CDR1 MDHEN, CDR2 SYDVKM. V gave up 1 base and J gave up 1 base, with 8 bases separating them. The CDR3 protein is CASSLSSGSYNEQFF. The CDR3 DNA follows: TGTGCCAGCAGTTTATCGAGCGGTTCCTACAATGAGCAGTTCTTC.

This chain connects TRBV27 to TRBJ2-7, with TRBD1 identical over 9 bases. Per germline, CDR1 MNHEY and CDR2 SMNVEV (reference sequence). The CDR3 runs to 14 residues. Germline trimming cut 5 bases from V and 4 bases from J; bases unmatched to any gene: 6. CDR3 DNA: TGTGCCAGCAGTGGGGGGACAGGGAGTTACGAGCAGTACTTC. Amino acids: CASSGGTGSYEQYF.

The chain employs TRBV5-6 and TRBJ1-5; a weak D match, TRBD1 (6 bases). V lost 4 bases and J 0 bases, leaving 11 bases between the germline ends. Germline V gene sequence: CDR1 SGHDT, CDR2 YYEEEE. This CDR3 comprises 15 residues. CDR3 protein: CASSLGGYSNQPQHF. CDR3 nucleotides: TGTGCCAGCAGCCTAGGGGGATATAGCAATCAGCCCCAGCATTTT.

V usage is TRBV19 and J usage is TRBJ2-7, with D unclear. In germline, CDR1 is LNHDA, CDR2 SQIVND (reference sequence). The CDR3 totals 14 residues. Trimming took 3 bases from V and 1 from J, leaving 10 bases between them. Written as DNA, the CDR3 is TGTGCCAGTAGTATCACCCATACGTCCTACGAGCAGTACTTC. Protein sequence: CASSITHTSYEQYF.

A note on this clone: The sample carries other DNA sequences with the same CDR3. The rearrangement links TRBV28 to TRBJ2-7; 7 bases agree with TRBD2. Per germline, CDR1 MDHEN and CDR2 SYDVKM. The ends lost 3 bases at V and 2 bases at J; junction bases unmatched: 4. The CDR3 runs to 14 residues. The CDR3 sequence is CASSLVGGPYEQYF. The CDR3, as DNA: TGTGCCAGCAGTTTGGTGGGAGGGCCCTACGAGCAGTACTTC. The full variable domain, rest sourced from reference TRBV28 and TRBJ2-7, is DVKVTQSSRYLVKRTGEKVFLECVQDMDHENMFWYRQDPGLGLRLIYFSYDVKMKEKGDIPEGYSVSREKKERFSLILESASTNQTSMYLCASSLVGGPYEQYFGPGTRLTVT.

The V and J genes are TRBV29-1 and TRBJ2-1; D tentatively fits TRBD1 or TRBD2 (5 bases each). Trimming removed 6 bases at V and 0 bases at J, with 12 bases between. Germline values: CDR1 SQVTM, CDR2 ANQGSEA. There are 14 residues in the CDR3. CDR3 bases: TGCAGCGTATCTGGGGGAAGCTCCTACAATGAGCAGTTCTTC. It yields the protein CSVSGGSSYNEQFF.

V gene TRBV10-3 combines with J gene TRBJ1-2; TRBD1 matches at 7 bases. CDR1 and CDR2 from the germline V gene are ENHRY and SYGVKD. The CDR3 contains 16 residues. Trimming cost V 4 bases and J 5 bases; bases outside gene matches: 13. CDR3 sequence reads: CAISGDQPGQLYGYTF. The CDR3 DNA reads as TGTGCCATCAGTGGAGACCAACCGGGACAGCTATATGGCTACACCTTC.

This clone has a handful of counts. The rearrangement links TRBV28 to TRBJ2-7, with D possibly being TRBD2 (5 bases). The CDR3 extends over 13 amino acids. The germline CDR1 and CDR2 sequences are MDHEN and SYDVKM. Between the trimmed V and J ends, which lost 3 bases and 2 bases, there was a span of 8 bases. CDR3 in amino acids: CASSFSGTYEQYF. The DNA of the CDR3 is TGTGCCAGCAGTTTTTCCGGGACCTACGAGCAGTACTTC.

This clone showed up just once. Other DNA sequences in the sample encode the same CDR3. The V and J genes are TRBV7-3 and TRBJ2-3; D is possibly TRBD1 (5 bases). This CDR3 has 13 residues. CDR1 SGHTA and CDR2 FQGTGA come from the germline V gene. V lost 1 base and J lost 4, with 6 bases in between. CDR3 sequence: CASSLIGADTQYF. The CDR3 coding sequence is TGTGCCAGCAGCTTAATAGGGGCAGATACGCAGTATTTT.

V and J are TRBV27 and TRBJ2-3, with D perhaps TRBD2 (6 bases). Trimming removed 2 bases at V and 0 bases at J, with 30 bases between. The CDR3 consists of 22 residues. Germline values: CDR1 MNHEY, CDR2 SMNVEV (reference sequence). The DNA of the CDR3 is TGTGCCAGCAGTTTACTTCGAAGACAGCTACTAGCTCTTTTTTCGAGCACAGATACGCAGTATTTT. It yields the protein CASSLLRRQLLALFSSTDTQYF.

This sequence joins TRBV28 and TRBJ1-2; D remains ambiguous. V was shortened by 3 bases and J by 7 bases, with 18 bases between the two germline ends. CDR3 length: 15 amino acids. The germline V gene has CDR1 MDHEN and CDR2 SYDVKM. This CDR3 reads CASSFTDHALVGYTF. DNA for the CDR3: TGTGCCAGCAGTTTTACCGATCACGCGCTGGTTGGCTACACCTTC.

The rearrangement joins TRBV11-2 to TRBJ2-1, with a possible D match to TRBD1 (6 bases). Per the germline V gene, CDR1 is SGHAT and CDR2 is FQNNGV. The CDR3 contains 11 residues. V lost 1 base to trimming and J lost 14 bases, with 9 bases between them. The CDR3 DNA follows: TGTGCCAGCAGCTTAGGACAGGTAAAGTTCTTC. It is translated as CASSLGQVKFF.

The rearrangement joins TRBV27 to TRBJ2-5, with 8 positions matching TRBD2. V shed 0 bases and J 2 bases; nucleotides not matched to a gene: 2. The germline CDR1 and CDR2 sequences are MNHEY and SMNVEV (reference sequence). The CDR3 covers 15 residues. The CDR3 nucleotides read TGTGCCAGCAGTTTATCTAGCGGGGAGCAAGAGACCCAGTACTTC. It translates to CASSLSSGEQETQYF.

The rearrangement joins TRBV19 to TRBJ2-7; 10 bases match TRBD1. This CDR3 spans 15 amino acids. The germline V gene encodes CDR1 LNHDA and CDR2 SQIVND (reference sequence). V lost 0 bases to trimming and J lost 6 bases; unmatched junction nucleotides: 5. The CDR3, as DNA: TGTGCCAGTAGTATAGATTTGGACAGGGGGGTCGAGCAGTACTTC. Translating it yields CASSIDLDRGVEQYF.

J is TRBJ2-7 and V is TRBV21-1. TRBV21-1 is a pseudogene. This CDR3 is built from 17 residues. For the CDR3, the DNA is TGTGCCAGCACCAAAAAAGGGCGGGGCAGGGGAACCTACGAGCAGTACTTC. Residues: CASTKKGRGRGTYEQYF.

CDR3 sequence reads: CAWNPASGINEQFF. CDR3 in DNA: TGTGCCTGGAATCCGGCTAGCGGGATCAATGAGCAGTTCTTC. V usage is TRBV30 and J usage is TRBJ2-1, with 9 bases that match TRBD2. Looked up from germline, CDR1 is GTSNPN and CDR2 is SVGIG (reference sequence). This CDR3 is 14 amino acids long. With V trimmed by 4 bases and J by 6 bases, 7 bases remained unmatched.

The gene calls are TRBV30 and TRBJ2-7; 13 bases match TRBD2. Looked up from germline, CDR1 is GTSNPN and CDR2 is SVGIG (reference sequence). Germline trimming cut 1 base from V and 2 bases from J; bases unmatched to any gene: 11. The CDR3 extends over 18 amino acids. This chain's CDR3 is CAWSARGLAGIYAYEQYF. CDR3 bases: TGTGCCTGGAGTGCTAGGGGACTAGCGGGAATCTACGCCTACGAGCAGTACTTC.

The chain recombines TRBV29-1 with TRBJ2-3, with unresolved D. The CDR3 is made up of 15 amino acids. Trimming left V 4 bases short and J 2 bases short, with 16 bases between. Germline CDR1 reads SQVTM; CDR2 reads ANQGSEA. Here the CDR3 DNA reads TGCAGCGTTGTTCTGGCCAGACACCTCACAGATACGCAGTATTTT. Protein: CSVVLARHLTDTQYF.

DNA for the CDR3: TGTGCCACCATAGGGGGGCAGGAGCAGTTCTTC. Protein sequence: CATIGGQEQFF. This chain connects TRBV11-2 to TRBJ2-1, with D tentatively TRBD1 or TRBD2 (6 bases each). The CDR3 spans 11 residues. CDR1 is SGHAT, CDR2 FQNNGV, per germline. The V gene lost 10 bases and the J gene lost 10 bases, with 14 bases spanning the gap. Complete variable domain (other parts from reference TRBV11-2 and TRBJ2-1): EAGVAQSPRYKIIEKRQSVAFWCNPISGHATLYWYQQILGQGPKLLIQFQNNGVVDDSQLPKDRFSAERLKGVDSTLKIQPAKLEDSAVYLCATIGGQEQFFGPGTRLTVL.

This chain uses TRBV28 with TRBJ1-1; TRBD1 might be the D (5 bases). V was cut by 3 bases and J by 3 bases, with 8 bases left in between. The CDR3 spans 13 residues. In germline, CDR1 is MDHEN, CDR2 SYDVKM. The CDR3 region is CASSFRGYTEAFF. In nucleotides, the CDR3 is TGTGCCAGCAGTTTCCGGGGGTACACTGAAGCTTTCTTT.

The CDR3 DNA reads TGTGCCAGCAGCCTAAGACTAGCGGGAGCGGAGACCCAGTACTTC. Translated, it gives CASSLRLAGAETQYF. The chain recombines TRBV4-2 with TRBJ2-5; 12 nucleotides align to TRBD2. Trimming removed 4 bases from V and 5 bases from J; junction bases left unmatched: 5. The CDR3 has 15 amino acids. Germline loops: CDR1 LGHNA, CDR2 YNFKEQ.

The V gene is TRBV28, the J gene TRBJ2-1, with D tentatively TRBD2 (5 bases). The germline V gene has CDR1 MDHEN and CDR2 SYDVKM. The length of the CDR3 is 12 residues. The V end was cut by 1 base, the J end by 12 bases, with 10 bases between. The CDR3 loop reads CASSLFRGGQFF. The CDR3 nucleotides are TGTGCCAGCAGTTTATTTCGTGGAGGGCAGTTCTTC.

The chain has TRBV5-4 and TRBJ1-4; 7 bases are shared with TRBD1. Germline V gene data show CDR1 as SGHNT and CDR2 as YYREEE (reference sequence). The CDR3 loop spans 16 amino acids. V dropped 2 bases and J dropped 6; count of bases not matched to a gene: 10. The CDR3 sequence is CASSFDWNRGDEKLFF. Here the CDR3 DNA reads TGTGCCAGCAGCTTCGATTGGAACAGGGGTGATGAAAAACTGTTTTTT. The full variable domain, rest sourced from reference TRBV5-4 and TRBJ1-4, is ETGVTQSPTHLIKTRGQQVTLRCSSQSGHNTVSWYQQALGQGPQFIFQYYREEENGRGNFPPRFSGLQFPNYSSELNVNALELDDSALYLCASSFDWNRGDEKLFFGSGTQLSVL.

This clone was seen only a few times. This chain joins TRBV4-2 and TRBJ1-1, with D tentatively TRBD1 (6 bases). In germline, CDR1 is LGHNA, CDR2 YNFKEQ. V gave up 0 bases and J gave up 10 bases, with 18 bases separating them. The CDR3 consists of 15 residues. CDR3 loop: CASSQELSGATAAFF. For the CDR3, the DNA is TGTGCCAGCAGCCAAGAGCTTTCAGGGGCTACCGCAGCTTTCTTT.

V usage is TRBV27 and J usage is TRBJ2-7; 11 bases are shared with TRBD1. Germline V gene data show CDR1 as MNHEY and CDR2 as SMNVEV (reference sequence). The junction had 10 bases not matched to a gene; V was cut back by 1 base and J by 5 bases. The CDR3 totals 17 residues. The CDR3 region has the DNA TGTGCCAGCAGTTTATTGGTCACGGACAGGGGGCTGGACGAGCAGTACTTC. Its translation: CASSLLVTDRGLDEQYF.

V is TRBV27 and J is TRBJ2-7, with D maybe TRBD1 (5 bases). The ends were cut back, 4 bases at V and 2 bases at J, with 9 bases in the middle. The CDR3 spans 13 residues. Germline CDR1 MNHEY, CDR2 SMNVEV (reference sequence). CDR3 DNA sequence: TGTGCCAGCAGTTCACAGGACGCCTACGAGCAGTACTTC. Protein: CASSSQDAYEQYF.

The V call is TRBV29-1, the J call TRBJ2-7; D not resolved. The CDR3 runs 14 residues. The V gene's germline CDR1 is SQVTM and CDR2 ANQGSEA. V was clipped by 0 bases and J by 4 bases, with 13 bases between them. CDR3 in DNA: TGCAGCGTTGAAGACTCTGGGGTACAGTACGAGCAGTACTTC. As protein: CSVEDSGVQYEQYF.

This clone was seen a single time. The CDR3 DNA sequence: TGTGCCAGCAGCGATCAGACGATGGGGTACGAGCAGTACTTC. It translates to CASSDQTMGYEQYF. V gene TRBV5-8 combines with J gene TRBJ2-7; D unresolved. Germline-derived CDR1 and CDR2 are SGHTS and YDEGEE. The CDR3 is 14 residues long. The V gene lost 4 bases and the J gene lost 4 bases, with 15 bases spanning the gap.

The CDR3 coding sequence is TGTGCCAGCAGTTACCTCCTAACTGGGACTGAAGCTTTCTTT. It encodes CASSYLLTGTEAFF. This chain joins TRBV6-6 and TRBJ1-1; D is unresolved. This CDR3 has 14 residues. Per the germline V gene, CDR1 is MNHNY and CDR2 is SVGAGI (reference sequence). The V end was cut by 2 bases, the J end by 5 bases, with 12 bases between.